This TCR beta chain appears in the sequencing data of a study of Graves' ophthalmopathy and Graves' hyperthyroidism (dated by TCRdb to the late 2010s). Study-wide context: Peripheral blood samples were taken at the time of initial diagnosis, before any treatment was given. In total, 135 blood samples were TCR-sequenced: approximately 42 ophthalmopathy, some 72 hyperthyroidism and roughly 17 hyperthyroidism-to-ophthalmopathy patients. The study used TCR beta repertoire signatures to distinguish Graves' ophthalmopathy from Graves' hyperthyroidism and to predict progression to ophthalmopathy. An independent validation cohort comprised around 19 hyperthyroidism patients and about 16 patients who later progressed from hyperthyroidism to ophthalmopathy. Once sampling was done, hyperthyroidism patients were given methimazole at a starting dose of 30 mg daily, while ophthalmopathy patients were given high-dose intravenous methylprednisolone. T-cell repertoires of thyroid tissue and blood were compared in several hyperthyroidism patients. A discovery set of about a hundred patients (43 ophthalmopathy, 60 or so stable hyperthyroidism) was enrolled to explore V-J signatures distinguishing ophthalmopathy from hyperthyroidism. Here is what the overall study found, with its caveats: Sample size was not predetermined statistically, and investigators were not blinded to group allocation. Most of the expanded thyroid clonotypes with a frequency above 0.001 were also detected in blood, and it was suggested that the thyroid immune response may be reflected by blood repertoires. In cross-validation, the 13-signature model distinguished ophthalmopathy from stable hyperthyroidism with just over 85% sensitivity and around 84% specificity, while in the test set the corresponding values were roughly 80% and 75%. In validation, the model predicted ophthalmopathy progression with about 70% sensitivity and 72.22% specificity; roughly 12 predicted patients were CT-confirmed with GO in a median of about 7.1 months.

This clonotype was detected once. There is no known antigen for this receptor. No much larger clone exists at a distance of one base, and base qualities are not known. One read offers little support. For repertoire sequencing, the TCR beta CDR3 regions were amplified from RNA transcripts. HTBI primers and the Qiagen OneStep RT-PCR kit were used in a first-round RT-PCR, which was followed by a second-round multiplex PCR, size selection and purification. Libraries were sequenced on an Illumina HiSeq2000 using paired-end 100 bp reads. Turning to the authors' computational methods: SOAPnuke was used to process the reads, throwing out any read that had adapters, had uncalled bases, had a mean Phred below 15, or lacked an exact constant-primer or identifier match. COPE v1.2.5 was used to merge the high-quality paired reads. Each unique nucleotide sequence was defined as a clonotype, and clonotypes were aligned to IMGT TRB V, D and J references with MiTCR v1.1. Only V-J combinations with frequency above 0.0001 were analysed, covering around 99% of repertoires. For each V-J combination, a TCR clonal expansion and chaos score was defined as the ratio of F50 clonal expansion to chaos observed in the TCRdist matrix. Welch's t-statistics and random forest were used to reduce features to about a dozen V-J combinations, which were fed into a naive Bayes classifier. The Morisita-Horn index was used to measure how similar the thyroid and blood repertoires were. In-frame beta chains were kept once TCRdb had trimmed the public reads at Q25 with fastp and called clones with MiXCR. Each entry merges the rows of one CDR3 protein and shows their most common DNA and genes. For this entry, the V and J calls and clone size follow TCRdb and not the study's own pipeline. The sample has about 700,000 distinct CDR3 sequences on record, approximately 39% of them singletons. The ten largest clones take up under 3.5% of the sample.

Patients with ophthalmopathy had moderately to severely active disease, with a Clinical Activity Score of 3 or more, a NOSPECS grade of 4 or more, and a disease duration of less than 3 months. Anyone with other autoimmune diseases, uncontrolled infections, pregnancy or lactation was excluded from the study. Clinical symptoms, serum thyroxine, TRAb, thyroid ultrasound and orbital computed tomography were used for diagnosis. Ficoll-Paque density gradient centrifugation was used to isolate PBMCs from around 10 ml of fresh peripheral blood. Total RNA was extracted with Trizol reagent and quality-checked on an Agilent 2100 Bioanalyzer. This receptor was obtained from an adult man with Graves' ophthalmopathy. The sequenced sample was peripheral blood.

The CDR3 protein sequence reads: CSSAGIPYGYTF. The sequenced DNA is TGCAGCTCAGCAGGGATCCCCTATGGCTACACCTTC. Rearrangement joined TRBV29-1 to TRBJ1-2; tentative D gene TRBD1, with 5 bases matching. Between the V and J ends, shortened by 8 bases and 4 bases respectively, the junction contains 14 bases. The germline V gene supplies CDR1 SQVTM and CDR2 ANQGSEA. The CDR3, from cysteine to phenylalanine, totals 12 residues. Solely the CDR3 DNA is kept, with 36 bases framed from the first base.